Listed below are T cell receptor beta chains from one sample, sequenced in a study of T-cell memory formation after mild COVID-19. In TCRdb, the 5' RACE reads were re-called with MiXCR into one record per CDR3 protein. The profile shows 350,000 to 500,000 distinct CDR3 sequences, around 22% of them singletons. Sequenced input: PBMCs or a T cell subset sorted from them (not recorded which). The receptors derive from an adult woman who had mild COVID-19 (a few samples of this study predate the infection). Cell type and time point are not known. Both conserved end residues are part of each CDR3. D genes are given only for firm matches. Size tells how often a clone was seen (once, few, many) or the class of an expanded clone, and some rows leave it out.

clone size,J gene,D gene,V gene,CDR3 protein,CDR3 DNA
.,TRBJ1-6,.,TRBV5-1,CASSRDNSASPLHF,TGCGCCAGCTCCCGGGACAATAGTGCGTCACCCCTCCACTTT
.,TRBJ2-1,TRBD2,TRBV7-3,CASSRQGGGDDNEQFF,TGTGCCAGCAGCCGACAGGGCGGGGGGGATGACAATGAGCAGTTCTTC
few,TRBJ2-2,TRBD1,TRBV5-1,CASRSQGAGELFF,TGCGCCAGCAGGTCCCAGGGGGCCGGGGAGCTGTTTTTT
.,TRBJ1-1,TRBD1,TRBV7-6,CASSFETGLNTEAFF,TGTGCCAGCAGCTTCGAGACAGGGCTGAACACTGAAGCTTTCTTT
.,TRBJ2-7,TRBD2,TRBV4-2,CASSQARLAGGYEQYF,TGTGCCAGCAGCCAGGCCAGACTAGCGGGTGGATACGAGCAGTACTTC
.,TRBJ2-1,.,TRBV5-1,CASNPDTTYNEQFF,TGCGCCAGCAACCCAGACACAACCTACAATGAGCAGTTCTTC
.,TRBJ1-1,TRBD1,TRBV12-3/TRBV12-4,CASSEDREAFF,TGTGCCAGCAGTGAGGACAGGGAAGCTTTCTTT
few,TRBJ1-5,.,TRBV24-1,CATSAGQGYQPQHF,TGTGCCACCAGCGCGGGGCAGGGGTATCAGCCCCAGCATTTT
.,TRBJ2-3,.,TRBV5-1,CASSARTSTDTQYF,TGCGCCAGCAGCGCCCGGACTAGCACAGATACGCAGTATTTT
.,TRBJ1-1,TRBD1,TRBV7-3,CASSLGQGEDTEAFF,TGTGCCAGCAGCTTGGGACAGGGGGAGGATACTGAAGCTTTCTTT
.,TRBJ2-7,.,TRBV5-6,CASSFGREQYF,TGTGCCAGCAGCTTTGGAAGGGAGCAGTACTTC
few,TRBJ2-7,TRBD1,TRBV20-1,CSAWGTGSSYEQYF,TGCAGTGCTTGGGGGACAGGGAGCTCCTACGAGCAGTACTTC
few,TRBJ2-3,.,TRBV7-2,CASSFFPEGGADTQYF,TGTGCCAGCAGCTTCTTTCCGGAGGGGGGGGCAGATACGCAGTATTTT
.,TRBJ2-3,.,TRBV5-1,CASRGEMADTQYF,TGCGCCAGCAGGGGTGAGATGGCAGATACGCAGTATTTT
.,TRBJ1-1,TRBD1,TRBV7-9,CASSLGTGAAGMNTEAFF,TGTGCCAGCAGCTTAGGGACAGGGGCCGCTGGAATGAACACTGAAGCTTTCTTT
.,TRBJ2-3,TRBD1,TRBV18,CASSPPDRGSTDTQYF,TGTGCCAGCTCACCACCGGACAGGGGTAGCACAGATACGCAGTATTTT
few,TRBJ1-2,TRBD1,TRBV29-1,CSAGDSSSFAF,TGCAGCGCAGGGGACAGCTCTAGTTTCGCCTTC
few,TRBJ2-1,.,TRBV24-1,CATSDPLYNEQFF,TGTGCCACCAGTGATCCATTATACAATGAGCAGTTCTTC
few,TRBJ1-1,.,TRBV20-1,CSATPPTGNTEAFF,TGCAGTGCTACCCCCCCGACAGGGAACACTGAAGCTTTCTTT
.,TRBJ1-2,.,TRBV27,CASSSVIKGNYGYTF,TGTGCCAGCAGTTCGGTCATAAAAGGGAACTATGGCTACACCTTC
few,TRBJ2-1,TRBD1,TRBV9,CASSGWAGTGGNEQFF,TGTGCCAGCAGCGGGTGGGCCGGGACAGGGGGAAATGAGCAGTTCTTC
.,TRBJ1-6,.,TRBV12-3/TRBV12-4,CASSWLGSPLHF,TGTGCCAGCAGTTGGCTAGGCTCACCCCTCCACTTT
many,TRBJ2-3,TRBD2,TRBV7-6,CASSRLLAGGPEDTQYF,TGTGCCAGCAGCCGGTTACTAGCGGGAGGGCCGGAAGATACGCAGTATTTT
.,TRBJ1-2,.,TRBV6-5,CASMGRADLGYTF,TGTGCCAGCATGGGCCGGGCCGACCTAGGCTACACCTTC
few,TRBJ1-6,.,TRBV12-3/TRBV12-4,CASSLWGEDSPLHF,TGTGCCAGCAGTTTATGGGGGGAAGATTCACCCCTCCACTTT
.,TRBJ2-3,.,TRBV4-3,CASSPFGEGGTQYF,TGCGCCAGCAGCCCCTTCGGGGAAGGGGGTACGCAGTATTTT
.,TRBJ2-1,.,TRBV4-3,CASSLRTSQNEQFF,TGCGCCAGCAGCCTCCGGACGTCTCAGAATGAGCAGTTCTTC
few,TRBJ1-1,TRBD1,TRBV7-9,CASSPQDREAFF,TGTGCCAGCAGCCCACAGGACAGGGAAGCTTTCTTT
.,TRBJ2-1,TRBD2,TRBV7-9,CASSFPSGGANEQFF,TGTGCCAGCAGCTTCCCTAGCGGGGGGGCGAATGAGCAGTTCTTC
few,TRBJ1-1,.,TRBV12-3/TRBV12-4,CASSLEGVDTEAFF,TGTGCCAGCAGTTTAGAAGGGGTTGACACTGAAGCTTTCTTT
.,TRBJ1-2,.,TRBV30,CAWSEGRVYGYTF,TGTGCCTGGAGTGAGGGACGGGTCTATGGCTACACCTTC
.,TRBJ2-3,TRBD2,TRBV9,CASSTNLAGGTDTQYF,TGTGCCAGCAGCACGAATCTAGCGGGCGGCACAGATACGCAGTATTTT
.,TRBJ1-6,.,TRBV20-1,CSARDLGASNNSPLHF,TGCAGTGCTAGAGATTTAGGAGCCTCGAACAATTCACCCCTCCACTTT
many,TRBJ1-1,TRBD1,TRBV3-1,CASSHSGGGTEAFF,TGTGCCAGCAGCCACTCAGGGGGGGGCACTGAAGCTTTCTTT
few,TRBJ2-5,.,TRBV10-3,CAISEAPRVDSGETQYF,TGTGCCATCAGTGAGGCCCCTCGAGTAGACAGCGGAGAGACCCAGTACTTC
.,TRBJ2-1,.,TRBV20-1,CSAFMPRYNEQFF,TGCAGTGCTTTTATGCCCCGTTATAATGAGCAGTTCTTC
few,TRBJ2-5,TRBD2,TRBV7-9,CASSPPGLAGIEETQYF,TGTGCCAGCAGCCCCCCGGGACTAGCGGGGATTGAGGAGACCCAGTACTTC
.,TRBJ1-3,.,TRBV3-1,CASSPWTLSSGNTIYF,TGTGCCAGCAGTCCCTGGACTCTCAGCTCTGGAAACACCATATATTTT
many,TRBJ2-7,.,TRBV20-1,CSGRSGSYEQYF,TGCAGTGGAAGGAGCGGCTCATACGAGCAGTACTTC
few,TRBJ1-5,.,TRBV7-2,CASSLPLGPGGNQPQHF,TGTGCCAGCAGCTTGCCCTTAGGACCCGGTGGGAATCAGCCCCAGCATTTT
.,TRBJ2-3,TRBD2,TRBV7-3,CASSPQRGGRTDTQYF,TGTGCCAGCAGCCCGCAGCGGGGGGGCCGCACAGATACGCAGTATTTT
.,TRBJ2-1,.,TRBV7-9,CASSFYWQLGVYNEQFF,TGTGCCAGCAGCTTCTATTGGCAACTAGGTGTCTACAATGAGCAGTTCTTC
.,TRBJ2-5,.,TRBV24-1,CATGAGAGPETQYF,TGTGCCACCGGCGCGGGGGCTGGCCCGGAGACCCAGTACTTC
.,TRBJ2-7,.,TRBV21-1,CALRDREREEQYF,TGTGCCCTCAGGGACAGGGAGAGGGAGGAGCAGTACTTC
.,TRBJ2-1,.,TRBV24-1,CATSDTSGSRNEQFF,TGTGCCACCAGTGATACGTCCGGGTCTCGTAATGAGCAGTTCTTC
many,TRBJ2-5,.,TRBV30,CAWGGQSKETQYF,TGTGCCTGGGGCGGGCAGTCAAAAGAGACCCAGTACTTC
few,TRBJ2-1,.,TRBV7-9,CASSLKDRSSYNEQFF,TGTGCCAGCAGCTTAAAGGACCGAAGCTCCTACAATGAGCAGTTCTTC
.,TRBJ2-5,.,TRBV3-1,CASSPGGGSLTQYF,TGTGCCAGCAGCCCCGGAGGTGGCTCCCTGACCCAGTACTTC
.,TRBJ2-1,TRBD1,TRBV7-9,CASSLAVGTGYNEQFF,TGTGCCAGCAGCTTAGCGGTCGGGACAGGATACAATGAGCAGTTCTTC
.,TRBJ2-1,.,TRBV24-1,CATSLGGEQFF,TGTGCCACCAGTCTAGGTGGCGAGCAGTTCTTC